This T cell receptor beta chain was found in a study of cytomegalovirus exposure and HLA in healthy donors. Study outcomes and limitations: It was reported that TCR beta sequences correctly inferred the HLA-A and HLA-B alleles for most subjects. One later analysis reportedly identified an Asian-associated ancestry cluster that showed fewer N-insertions than the approximately 600-donor mean.

Worth noting for this clone: The target antigen is unknown.

The CDR3 consists of 15 residues. V shed 4 bases and J shed 5 bases, with 15 bases lying between them. Germline loops: CDR1 LNHDA, CDR2 SQIVND (reference sequence). The PCR had 60 Vbeta and 13 Jbeta primers. The assay was immunoSEQ multiplex PCR, and TCRdb's table has in-frame clones only and misses some. The sample consists of some 200,000 clones, 80% of them appearing once. This sequence joins TRBV19 and TRBJ1-5; a weak D match, TRBD1 (5 bases). Sequenced: PBMCs. This TCR came from a boy aged 5-17 years in good health and CMV-seronegative. The CDR3 here is CASSRQQDYYQPQHF. The CDR3 nucleotides are TGTGCCAGTAGTAGACAACAGGATTACTATCAGCCCCAGCATTTT.